Listed below are T cell receptor beta chains from one sample, sequenced in a study of Ad26.COV2.S vaccination and SARS-CoV-2 variants. The protocol was immunoSEQ multiplex PCR, while the TCRdb copy is restricted to in-frame clones and leaves out a portion. The sample records about 450,000 clones, 85% to 90% being singletons. The sample here was peripheral blood, taken in a trial of Ad26.COV2.S vaccine versus placebo. The receptors here all came from a person aged 18-60 years who received the Ad26.COV2.S COVID-19 vaccine or a placebo. Both conserved end residues are part of each CDR3. A D gene is named only where the DNA matches it firmly. A clone size is listed for some rows: how often the clone was seen (once, few, many), or a class if it is expanded.

d_call: TRBD1; clone_size: -; v_call: TRBV4-3; j_call: TRBJ2-7; cdr3_nt: TGCGCCAGCAGCCTTAGGGACAGGGAGAATTACGAGCAGTACTTC; cdr3_aa: CASSLRDRENYEQYF
d_call: -; clone_size: -; v_call: TRBV28; j_call: TRBJ2-3; cdr3_nt: TGTGCCAGCAGTCTCGCTAGCGGCACAGATACGCAGTATTTT; cdr3_aa: CASSLASGTDTQYF
d_call: -; clone_size: -; v_call: TRBV5-4; j_call: TRBJ2-5; cdr3_nt: TGTGCCAGCAGCTTGTCTCAGAACCAAGAGACCCAGTACTTC; cdr3_aa: CASSLSQNQETQYF
d_call: -; clone_size: -; v_call: TRBV19; j_call: TRBJ1-5; cdr3_nt: TGTGCCAGTAGTATAACGCCGGTGGGTCAGCCCCAGCATTTT; cdr3_aa: CASSITPVGQPQHF
d_call: TRBD1; clone_size: -; v_call: TRBV5-4; j_call: TRBJ2-6; cdr3_nt: TGTGCCAGCAGCTCACCCAGGGACAGGTGGTCGTCTGGGGCCAACGTCCTGACTTTC; cdr3_aa: CASSSPRDRWSSGANVLTF
d_call: -; clone_size: -; v_call: TRBV20-1; j_call: TRBJ1-4; cdr3_nt: TGCAGTGCTAGTATTCGCAGGAAAAATGAAAAACTGTTTTTT; cdr3_aa: CSASIRRKNEKLFF
d_call: -; clone_size: -; v_call: TRBV2; j_call: TRBJ2-5; cdr3_nt: TGTGCCAGCCGGAAATCCTTTACGCGCCAGCAATTCTACCAGACCCAGTACTTC; cdr3_aa: CASRKSFTRQQFYQTQYF
d_call: -; clone_size: once; v_call: TRBV19; j_call: TRBJ1-6; cdr3_nt: TGTGCCACTTCGGACATCTATAATTCACCCCTCCACTTT; cdr3_aa: CATSDIYNSPLHF
d_call: -; clone_size: -; v_call: TRBV15; j_call: TRBJ1-6; cdr3_nt: TGTGCCACCAGCAGAGGGACAATGGGGTCGGCATATAATTCACCCCTCCACTTT; cdr3_aa: CATSRGTMGSAYNSPLHF
d_call: -; clone_size: once; v_call: TRBV7-2; j_call: TRBJ2-5; cdr3_nt: TGTGCCAGCAGCTTAATTCTTTATTTACCGGGCCAAGAGACCCAGTACTTC; cdr3_aa: CASSLILYLPGQETQYF
d_call: -; clone_size: once; v_call: TRBV7-8; j_call: TRBJ2-3; cdr3_nt: TGTGCCAGCAGCCCTCGCACAGATACGCAGTATTTT; cdr3_aa: CASSPRTDTQYF
d_call: TRBD2; clone_size: -; v_call: TRBV7-9; j_call: TRBJ2-5; cdr3_nt: TGTGCCAGCAGCATGACTAGCGGGGGGAGTAGGGAGACCCAGTACTTC; cdr3_aa: CASSMTSGGSRETQYF
d_call: TRBD1; clone_size: -; v_call: TRBV2; j_call: TRBJ1-5; cdr3_nt: TGTGCCAGCAGGAGGCGGATGACAGGGAATAATCAGCCCCAGCATTTT; cdr3_aa: CASRRRMTGNNQPQHF
d_call: -; clone_size: -; v_call: TRBV11-3; j_call: TRBJ1-2; cdr3_nt: TGTGCCAGCAGCTTAGATGATTTCGTACCAGGCTACACCTTC; cdr3_aa: CASSLDDFVPGYTF
d_call: -; clone_size: -; v_call: TRBV7-3; j_call: TRBJ1-5; cdr3_nt: TGTGCCAGCAGCTTAAGGCCAAATCAGCCCCAGCATTTT; cdr3_aa: CASSLRPNQPQHF
d_call: -; clone_size: -; v_call: TRBV5-1; j_call: TRBJ2-1; cdr3_nt: TGCGCCAGCCTCGAAAGTCCAGGTAACAATGAGCAGTTCTTC; cdr3_aa: CASLESPGNNEQFF
d_call: TRBD1; clone_size: -; v_call: TRBV5-1; j_call: TRBJ2-7; cdr3_nt: TGCGCCAGCAGCCTGGGACAGGGGACGCAGTACTTC; cdr3_aa: CASSLGQGTQYF
d_call: -; clone_size: -; v_call: TRBV9; j_call: TRBJ1-2; cdr3_nt: TGTGCCAGCAGCTCATCAACCCGGAATGGCTACACCTTC; cdr3_aa: CASSSSTRNGYTF
d_call: -; clone_size: -; v_call: TRBV20-1; j_call: TRBJ2-3; cdr3_nt: TGCAGTGCTAGTTCAAGTGGGTCTGGAACAGATACGCAGTATTTT; cdr3_aa: CSASSSGSGTDTQYF
d_call: -; clone_size: -; v_call: TRBV7-3; j_call: TRBJ2-2; cdr3_nt: TGTGCCAGCAGCTTAAGCCATCCGGCGACCGGGGAGCTGTTTTTT; cdr3_aa: CASSLSHPATGELFF
d_call: TRBD1; clone_size: -; v_call: TRBV2; j_call: TRBJ1-1; cdr3_nt: TGTGCCAGCAGACCCCCACAGGGGTGGGCTTTCTTT; cdr3_aa: CASRPPQGWAFF
d_call: -; clone_size: -; v_call: TRBV2; j_call: TRBJ1-4; cdr3_nt: TGTGCCAGCAGTGGGGGGCTTCGGACGATTTTT; cdr3_aa: CASSGGLRTIF
d_call: -; clone_size: -; v_call: TRBV5-1; j_call: TRBJ1-1; cdr3_nt: TGCGCCAGCAGCTTGGGTCCGGCCATCAACACTGAAGCTTTCTTT; cdr3_aa: CASSLGPAINTEAFF
d_call: -; clone_size: few; v_call: TRBV7-2; j_call: TRBJ2-3; cdr3_nt: TGTGCCAGCGAAGTAGCGACAGCCACAGATACGCAGTATTTT; cdr3_aa: CASEVATATDTQYF
d_call: -; clone_size: -; v_call: TRBV4-3; j_call: TRBJ2-3; cdr3_nt: TGCGCCAGCAGCCCCCTCGCCGGGGCCGAGTCAATGGACACAGATACGCAGTATTTT; cdr3_aa: CASSPLAGAESMDTDTQYF
d_call: TRBD1; clone_size: -; v_call: TRBV14; j_call: TRBJ1-2; cdr3_nt: TGTGCCAGCAGCCCTGGACAGGGGGCGATCCGAGGCTACACCTTC; cdr3_aa: CASSPGQGAIRGYTF
d_call: TRBD2; clone_size: -; v_call: TRBV7-2; j_call: TRBJ2-1; cdr3_nt: TGTGCCAGCAGCCTGCTAGCGGTTTCCTACAATGAGCAGTTCTTC; cdr3_aa: CASSLLAVSYNEQFF
d_call: -; clone_size: -; v_call: TRBV2; j_call: TRBJ2-7; cdr3_nt: TGTGCCAGCAGTGAAGCAGGAACTCCTCTTGGATTC; cdr3_aa: CASSEAGTPLGF
d_call: -; clone_size: -; v_call: TRBV3-1/TRBV3-2; j_call: TRBJ1-6; cdr3_nt: TGTGCCAGCAGCCAAGTCGCGGATTCACCCCTCCACTTT; cdr3_aa: CASSQVADSPLHF
d_call: -; clone_size: -; v_call: TRBV2; j_call: TRBJ1-4; cdr3_nt: TGTGCCAGCAGAAGGGTGGGGGCAACTAATGAAAAACTGTTTTTT; cdr3_aa: CASRRVGATNEKLFF
d_call: -; clone_size: -; v_call: TRBV24-1; j_call: TRBJ2-2; cdr3_nt: TGTGCCACCAGTGATAGGAGGGACAGTATCCCCGGGGAGCTGTTTTTT; cdr3_aa: CATSDRRDSIPGELFF
d_call: TRBD2; clone_size: -; v_call: TRBV18; j_call: TRBJ2-7; cdr3_nt: TGTGCCAGCTCACCACGGGGACTAGCGGGGGGCAGCTCCTACGAGCAGTACTTC; cdr3_aa: CASSPRGLAGGSSYEQYF
d_call: -; clone_size: -; v_call: TRBV19; j_call: TRBJ2-5; cdr3_nt: TGTGCCAGTAGTCAAGAGGTCATAGAGACCCAGTACTTC; cdr3_aa: CASSQEVIETQYF
d_call: TRBD1; clone_size: -; v_call: TRBV6-1; j_call: TRBJ2-1; cdr3_nt: TGTGCCAGCAGTGAAGACGGGGTAGGGACAGGGAGGGAGTACAATGAGCAGTTCTTC; cdr3_aa: CASSEDGVGTGREYNEQFF
d_call: -; clone_size: -; v_call: TRBV7-2; j_call: TRBJ1-5; cdr3_nt: TGTGCCAGCAGCCAGTGGGCCCTTAGCAATCAGCCCCAGCATTTT; cdr3_aa: CASSQWALSNQPQHF
d_call: -; clone_size: -; v_call: TRBV2; j_call: TRBJ1-2; cdr3_nt: TGTGCCAGCAGCGTTCAGGGGTATGACTATGGCTACACCTTC; cdr3_aa: CASSVQGYDYGYTF
d_call: TRBD2; clone_size: -; v_call: TRBV28; j_call: TRBJ2-1; cdr3_nt: TGTGCCAGCAGTACGGGACTAGCGGACGTTAAAACTATCTACAATGAGCAGTTCTTC; cdr3_aa: CASSTGLADVKTIYNEQFF
d_call: -; clone_size: -; v_call: TRBV7-3; j_call: TRBJ1-3; cdr3_nt: TGTGCCAGCAGCCCGACGGGGGCCGGGGGAAACACCATATATTTT; cdr3_aa: CASSPTGAGGNTIYF
d_call: -; clone_size: -; v_call: TRBV7-2; j_call: TRBJ1-3; cdr3_nt: TGTGCCAGCGAGGTTGGGCCCCCCGGAAACACCATATATTTT; cdr3_aa: CASEVGPPGNTIYF
d_call: TRBD1; clone_size: -; v_call: TRBV27; j_call: TRBJ2-7; cdr3_nt: TGTGCCAGCCGACAGGGTCCCTACGAGCAGTACTTC; cdr3_aa: CASRQGPYEQYF
d_call: TRBD1; clone_size: -; v_call: TRBV27; j_call: TRBJ2-1; cdr3_nt: TGTGCCAGCAGTTTCTGGGACAGGGACTCCTACAATGAGCAGTTCTTC; cdr3_aa: CASSFWDRDSYNEQFF
d_call: -; clone_size: few; v_call: TRBV4-3; j_call: TRBJ1-6; cdr3_nt: TGCGCCAGCCGCGTGGGCGGAGGCAGAAATTCACCCCTCCACTTT; cdr3_aa: CASRVGGGRNSPLHF
d_call: TRBD1; clone_size: -; v_call: TRBV7-9; j_call: TRBJ1-4; cdr3_nt: TGTGCCAGCAGCTTGCGGCAGGGGGCCCATGAAAAACTGTTTTTT; cdr3_aa: CASSLRQGAHEKLFF
d_call: TRBD1; clone_size: -; v_call: TRBV28; j_call: TRBJ1-2; cdr3_nt: TGTGCCAGCAGTCCCCTGACAGGGTGGGGAAACTATGGCTACACCTTC; cdr3_aa: CASSPLTGWGNYGYTF
d_call: TRBD2; clone_size: -; v_call: TRBV18; j_call: TRBJ2-1; cdr3_nt: TGTGCCAGCTCGCCGGGACTAGCGGGTTACAATGAGCAGTTCTTC; cdr3_aa: CASSPGLAGYNEQFF
d_call: -; clone_size: -; v_call: TRBV24-1; j_call: TRBJ1-1; cdr3_nt: TGTGCCACCAGTGACTTGAGGGGGAAGAACACTGAAGCTTTCTTT; cdr3_aa: CATSDLRGKNTEAFF